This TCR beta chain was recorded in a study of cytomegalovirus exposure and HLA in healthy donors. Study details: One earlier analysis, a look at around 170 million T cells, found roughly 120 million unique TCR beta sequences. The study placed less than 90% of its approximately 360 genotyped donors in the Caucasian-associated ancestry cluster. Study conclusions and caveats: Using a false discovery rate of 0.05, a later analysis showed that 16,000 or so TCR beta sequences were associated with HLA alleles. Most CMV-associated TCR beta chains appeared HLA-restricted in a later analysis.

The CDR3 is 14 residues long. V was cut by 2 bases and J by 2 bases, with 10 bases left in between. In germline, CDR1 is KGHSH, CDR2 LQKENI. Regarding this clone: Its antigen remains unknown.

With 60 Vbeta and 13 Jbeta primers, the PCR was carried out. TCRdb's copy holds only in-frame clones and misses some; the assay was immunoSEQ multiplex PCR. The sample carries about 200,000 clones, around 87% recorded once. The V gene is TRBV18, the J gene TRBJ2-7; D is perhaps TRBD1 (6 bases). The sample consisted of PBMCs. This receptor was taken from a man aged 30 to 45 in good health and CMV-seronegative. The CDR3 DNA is TGTGCCAGCTCACCAAAGGGGGATCCCTACGAGCAGTACTTC. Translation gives CASSPKGDPYEQYF.